These 7 T cell receptor beta chains originate from one sample sequenced in a study of CXCR3-negative and CXCR3-positive naive CD8 T cells. Libraries were UMI-labeled 5' RACE TRB cDNA. TCRdb reprocessed the 5' RACE reads and keeps a single row for each CDR3 protein, giving no DNA. This listing includes fewer than 60,000 distinct CDR3 sequences. What was sequenced was naive CXCR3- CD8+ T cells from blood. The subset: CD45RO-CCR7+CD27+CD95- naive CD8+ T cells lacking CXCR3 (TNR3-). The source of these receptors is a human donor in good health. Some clones in this sample may be carry-over from other donors' samples.

The chain uses TRBV5-5 and TRBJ2-7; TCRdb's D call, TRBD1, is unchecked because there is no DNA. The germline CDR1 and CDR2 sequences are SGHKS and YYEKEE (reference sequence). The CDR3 length is 14 residues. The CDR3 here is CASSEWDTAYEQYF.

This chain's CDR3 is CASSPRPGQGDEQYF. The chain joins TRBV4-1 to TRBJ2-7; there is no DNA to check the TCRdb D call of TRBD1. The CDR3 length is 15 residues. Germline loops: CDR1 MGHRA, CDR2 YSYEKL.

This chain connects TRBV29-1 to TRBJ2-6; there is no DNA to check the TCRdb D call of TRBD1. In germline, CDR1 is SQVTM, CDR2 ANQGSEA. The CDR3 has 16 residues. The CDR3 reads CSVWTGVYSGANVLTF.

This chain links TRBV11-2 with TRBJ2-1. This CDR3 spans 14 amino acids. The germline V gene has CDR1 SGHAT and CDR2 FQNNGV. This CDR3 reads CASSLSGAYNEQFF.

This chain links TRBV7-9 with TRBJ1-1. Germline assignment: CDR1 SEHNR and CDR2 FQNEAQ (reference sequence). The CDR3 is 17 residues long. The CDR3 spells CASSLGGYETMNTEASF.

J is TRBJ1-1 and V is TRBV7-2; TCRdb returns TRBD1, unconfirmable since there is no DNA. Germline CDR1 SGHTA, CDR2 FQGNSA. The CDR3 covers 14 residues. CDR3: CASSYGTGAAEAFF. The whole variable domain, remainder taken from reference TRBV7-2 and TRBJ1-1, is GAGVSQSPSNKVTEKGKDVELRCDPISGHTALYWYRQSLGQGLEFLIYFQGNSAPDKSGLPSDRFSAERTGGSVSTLTIQRTQQEDSAVYLCASSYGTGAAEAFFGQGTRLTVV.

The CDR3 region is CATWAGGISEQYF. The chain links TRBV28 to TRBJ2-7; checking the TCRdb D call of TRBD1 is not possible without DNA. The CDR3 loop spans 13 amino acids. Germline CDR1 is MDHEN and CDR2 is SYDVKM. The full variable domain, completed using reference TRBV28 and TRBJ2-7, is DVKVTQSSRYLVKRTGEKVFLECVQDMDHENMFWYRQDPGLGLRLIYFSYDVKMKEKGDIPEGYSVSREKKERFSLILESASTNQTSMYLCATWAGGISEQYFGPGTRLTVT.